The clone carrying this TCR beta chain was seen more than once but under ten times. Time point specified: newly diagnosed GD, antithyroid drugs for less than 3 months. PBMCs were the source of the RNA used for TCR sequencing. These data are taken from a study of regulatory T cells in long-lasting Graves disease. According to the study, TCR beta libraries were built with iRepertoire HTBI primers and CDR3-region Arm-PCR. TCRdb itself ran the multiplex PCR reads through MiXCR, one entry per CDR3 protein. The sample carries 200,000 to 300,000 distinct CDR3 sequences, just over 20% recorded once. The sequence was obtained from a female donor with Graves disease. The material sequenced was peripheral blood mononuclear cells (PBMCs), taken at new diagnosis, from a patient treated with antithyroid drugs.

The CDR3 DNA reads as TGCAGCGTTGATGCCAGACAGGGCTTCTCCGGGGCCAACGTCCTGACTTTC. Protein sequence: CSVDARQGFSGANVLTF. V usage is TRBV29-1 and J usage is TRBJ2-6; 7 bases are a match to TRBD1. Germline V gene data show CDR1 as SQVTM and CDR2 as ANQGSEA. The CDR3 length is 17 residues. V trimming: 3 bases; J trimming: 4 bases; junction bases outside the gene matches: 12.